Listed here is a single T cell receptor beta chain. The data were obtained in a study of cytomegalovirus exposure and HLA in healthy donors. This CDR3 spans 15 amino acids. Germline CDR1 SGHRS, CDR2 YFSETQ. Deletions cut 3 bases from V and 1 base from J, with 13 bases between. The PCR ran on 60 Vbeta and 13 Jbeta primers. The table came from immunoSEQ multiplex PCR; TCRdb's copy has only in-frame clones and leaves some out. This repertoire includes fewer than 130,000 clones. Sequenced input: PBMCs. The chain has TRBV5-1 and TRBJ1-1, with a weak D call TRBD1 (5 bases). The source of this sequence is a man aged 50 to 59 in good health and CMV-seronegative. In DNA form, the CDR3 reads TGCGCCAGCAGCTGGGGCGTGGGCGGGAACACTGAAGCTTTCTTT. Translating it yields CASSWGVGGNTEAFF.